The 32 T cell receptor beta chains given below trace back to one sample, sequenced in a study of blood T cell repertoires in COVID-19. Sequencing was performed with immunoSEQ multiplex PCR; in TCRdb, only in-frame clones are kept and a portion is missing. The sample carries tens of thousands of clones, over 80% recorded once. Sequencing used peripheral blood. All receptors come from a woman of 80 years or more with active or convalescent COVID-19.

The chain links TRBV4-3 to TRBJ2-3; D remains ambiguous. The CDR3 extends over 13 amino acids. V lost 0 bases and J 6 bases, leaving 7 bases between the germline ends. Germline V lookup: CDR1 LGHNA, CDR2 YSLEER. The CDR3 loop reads CASSQEFSDTQYF. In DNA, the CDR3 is TGCGCCAGCAGCCAAGAATTCAGTGATACGCAGTATTTT.

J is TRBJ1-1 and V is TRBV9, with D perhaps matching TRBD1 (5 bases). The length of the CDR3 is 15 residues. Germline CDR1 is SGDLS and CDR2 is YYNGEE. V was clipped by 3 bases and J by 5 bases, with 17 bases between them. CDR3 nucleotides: TGTGCCAGCAGCGAGGGACCGGGGCGGGGGACTGAAGCTTTCTTT. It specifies CASSEGPGRGTEAFF.

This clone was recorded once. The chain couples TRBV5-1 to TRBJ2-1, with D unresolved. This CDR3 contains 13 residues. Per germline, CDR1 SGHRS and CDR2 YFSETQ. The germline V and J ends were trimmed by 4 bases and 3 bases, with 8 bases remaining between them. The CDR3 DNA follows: TGCGCCAGCAGCGAAAGTAGCTACAATGAGCAGTTCTTC. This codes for CASSESSYNEQFF.

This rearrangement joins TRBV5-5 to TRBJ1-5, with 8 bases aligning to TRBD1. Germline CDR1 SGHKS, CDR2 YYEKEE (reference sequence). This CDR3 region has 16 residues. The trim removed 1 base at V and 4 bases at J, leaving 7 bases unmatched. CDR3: CASSLLPTGENQPQHF. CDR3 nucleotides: TGTGCCAGCAGCTTGCTTCCGACAGGGGAGAATCAGCCCCAGCATTTT.

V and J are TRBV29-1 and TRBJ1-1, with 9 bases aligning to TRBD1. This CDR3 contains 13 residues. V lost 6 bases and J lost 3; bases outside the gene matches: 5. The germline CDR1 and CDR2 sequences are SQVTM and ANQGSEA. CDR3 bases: TGCAGCGTCGGGACAGGGAGGTACACTGAAGCTTTCTTT. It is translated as CSVGTGRYTEAFF.

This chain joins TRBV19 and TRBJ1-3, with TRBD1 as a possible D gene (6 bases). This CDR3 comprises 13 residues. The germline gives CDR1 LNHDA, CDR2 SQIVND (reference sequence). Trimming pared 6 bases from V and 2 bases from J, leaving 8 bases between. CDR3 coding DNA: TGTGCCAGTAGGTGGGGGCCTGGAAACACCATATATTTT. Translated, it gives CASRWGPGNTIYF.

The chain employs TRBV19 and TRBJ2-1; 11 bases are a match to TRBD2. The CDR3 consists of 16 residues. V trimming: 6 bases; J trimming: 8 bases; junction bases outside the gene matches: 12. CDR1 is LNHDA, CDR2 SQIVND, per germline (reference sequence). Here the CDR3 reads CASRPTSGIRDYEQFF. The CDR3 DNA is TGTGCCAGTAGGCCGACTAGCGGGATAAGAGACTATGAGCAGTTCTTC.

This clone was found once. The CDR3 nucleotides read TGTGCCAGCAGCCCGTCTAGCGGGGGGCCCGGTCAGTACTTC. This translates into CASSPSSGGPGQYF. The rearrangement uses TRBV3-1 (or the pseudogene TRBV3-2) and TRBJ2-5; 11 bases match TRBD2. Germline V lookup: CDR1 LGHDT, CDR2 YNNKEL (reference sequence). This CDR3 is built from 14 residues. J lost 11 bases, V lost 4 bases, and 9 bases had no gene match.

CDR3: CSARDYYGYTF. Here the CDR3 DNA reads TGCAGTGCTAGAGACTACTATGGCTACACCTTC. The chain has TRBV20-1 and TRBJ1-2; no reliable D call. V shed 0 bases and J shed 3 bases, with 2 bases lying between them. The germline gives CDR1 DFQATT, CDR2 SNEGSKA (reference sequence). This CDR3 comprises 11 residues.

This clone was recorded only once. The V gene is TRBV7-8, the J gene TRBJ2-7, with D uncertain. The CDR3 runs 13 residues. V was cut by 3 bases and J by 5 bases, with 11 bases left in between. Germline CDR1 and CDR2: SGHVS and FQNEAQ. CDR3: CASSLFLFDEQYF. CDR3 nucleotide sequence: TGTGCCAGCAGCTTGTTTTTGTTCGACGAGCAGTACTTC.

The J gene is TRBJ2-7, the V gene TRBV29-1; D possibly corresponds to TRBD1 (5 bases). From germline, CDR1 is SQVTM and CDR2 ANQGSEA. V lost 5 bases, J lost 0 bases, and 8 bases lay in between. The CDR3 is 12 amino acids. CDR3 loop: CSVMTDSYEQYF. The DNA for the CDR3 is TGCAGCGTTATGACAGACTCCTACGAGCAGTACTTC.

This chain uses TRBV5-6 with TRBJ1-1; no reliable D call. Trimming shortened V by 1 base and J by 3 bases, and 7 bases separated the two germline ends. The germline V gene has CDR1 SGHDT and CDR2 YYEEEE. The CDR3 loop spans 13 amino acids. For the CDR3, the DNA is TGTGCCAGCAGCTTGAGGCAGGACACTGAAGCTTTCTTT. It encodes CASSLRQDTEAFF.

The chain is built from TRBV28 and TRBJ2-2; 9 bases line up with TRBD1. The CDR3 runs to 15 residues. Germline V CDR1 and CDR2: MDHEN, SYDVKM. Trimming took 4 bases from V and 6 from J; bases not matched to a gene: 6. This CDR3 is CASSYNRGRAGELFF. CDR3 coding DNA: TGTGCCAGCAGTTATAACAGGGGGCGGGCCGGGGAGCTGTTTTTT.

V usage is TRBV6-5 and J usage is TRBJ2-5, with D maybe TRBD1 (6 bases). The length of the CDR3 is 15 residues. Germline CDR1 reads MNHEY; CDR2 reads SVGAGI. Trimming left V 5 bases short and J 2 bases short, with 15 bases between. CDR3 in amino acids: CASSRLTGVQETQYF. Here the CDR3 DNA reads TGTGCCAGCAGTCGACTGACAGGCGTTCAAGAGACCCAGTACTTC.

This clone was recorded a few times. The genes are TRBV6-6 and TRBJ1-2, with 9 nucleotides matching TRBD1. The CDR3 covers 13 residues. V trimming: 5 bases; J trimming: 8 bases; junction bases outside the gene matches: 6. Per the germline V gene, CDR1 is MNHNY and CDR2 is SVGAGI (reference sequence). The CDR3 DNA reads TGTGCCAGCAGTCACAGGGGGCGCGAAGGCTACACCTTC. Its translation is CASSHRGREGYTF.

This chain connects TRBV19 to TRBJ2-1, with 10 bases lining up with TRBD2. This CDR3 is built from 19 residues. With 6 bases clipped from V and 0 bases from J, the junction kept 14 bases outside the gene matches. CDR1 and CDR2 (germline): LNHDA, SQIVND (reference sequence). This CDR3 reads CASSPPSGSRGGSYNEQFF. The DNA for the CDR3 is TGTGCCAGTAGCCCGCCTAGCGGGAGTCGTGGCGGCTCCTACAATGAGCAGTTCTTC.

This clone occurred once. The CDR3 region is CASSTTGQMLAQYF. The CDR3 DNA is TGTGCCAGCAGCACGACGGGACAGATGTTGGCGCAGTATTTT. The rearrangement links TRBV7-9 to TRBJ2-3; 7 bases match TRBD1. The CDR3 is made up of 14 amino acids. V dropped 5 bases and J dropped 10; count of bases not matched to a gene: 12. Germline loops: CDR1 SEHNR, CDR2 FQNEAQ (reference sequence). The full variable domain, with the rest looked up from reference TRBV7-9 and TRBJ2-3, is DTGVSQNPRHKITKRGQNVTFRCDPISEHNRLYWYRQTLGQGPEFLTYFQNEAQLEKSRLLSDRFSAERPKGSFSTLEIQRTEQGDSAMYLCASSTTGQMLAQYFGPGTRLTVL.

The chain's CDR3 is CASSPWGGGGNQPQHF. DNA of the CDR3: TGTGCCAGCAGCCCCTGGGGGGGCGGCGGCAATCAGCCCCAGCATTTT. The chain couples TRBV27 to TRBJ1-5, with D tentatively TRBD1 (6 bases). V was shortened by 6 bases and J by 2 bases, with 17 bases between the two germline ends. The CDR3 runs 16 residues. Germline assignment: CDR1 MNHEY and CDR2 SMNVEV (reference sequence).

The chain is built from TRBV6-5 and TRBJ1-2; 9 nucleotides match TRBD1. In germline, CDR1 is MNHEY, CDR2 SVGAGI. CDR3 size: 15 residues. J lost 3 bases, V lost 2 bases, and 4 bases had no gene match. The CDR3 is CASSYAGQGYYGYTF. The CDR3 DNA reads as TGTGCCAGCAGTTACGCGGGACAGGGCTACTATGGCTACACCTTC.

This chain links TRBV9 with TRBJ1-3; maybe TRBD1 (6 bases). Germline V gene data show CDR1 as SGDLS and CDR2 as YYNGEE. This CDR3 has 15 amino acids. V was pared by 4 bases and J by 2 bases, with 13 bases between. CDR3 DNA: TGTGCCAGCAGCTCAAGGACAGCTCCTGGAAACACCATATATTTT. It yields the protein CASSSRTAPGNTIYF.

Written as DNA, the CDR3 is TGTGCCAGCAGACAGCCGAACACTGAAGCTTTCTTT. It yields the protein CASRQPNTEAFF. V gene TRBV28 combines with J gene TRBJ1-1; D is undetermined. CDR1 MDHEN and CDR2 SYDVKM come from the germline V gene. This CDR3 spans 12 amino acids. V was shortened by 6 bases and J by 1 base, with 6 bases between the two germline ends.

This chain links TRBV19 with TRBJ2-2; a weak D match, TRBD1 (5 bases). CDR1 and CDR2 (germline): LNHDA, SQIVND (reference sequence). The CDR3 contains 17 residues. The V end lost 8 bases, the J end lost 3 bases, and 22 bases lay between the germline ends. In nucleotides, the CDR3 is TGTGCCAGTGCAGTGTTTGGCCGTGGGGCCGACACCGGGGAGCTGTTTTTT. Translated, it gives CASAVFGRGADTGELFF.

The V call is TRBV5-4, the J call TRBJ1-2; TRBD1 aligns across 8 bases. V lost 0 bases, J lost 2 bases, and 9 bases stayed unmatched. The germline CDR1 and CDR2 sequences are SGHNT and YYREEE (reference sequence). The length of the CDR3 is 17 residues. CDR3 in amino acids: CASSLGLGQEKNYGYTF. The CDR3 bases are TGTGCCAGCAGCTTGGGGCTGGGACAGGAGAAAAACTATGGCTACACCTTC. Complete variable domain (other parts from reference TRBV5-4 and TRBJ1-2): ETGVTQSPTHLIKTRGQQVTLRCSSQSGHNTVSWYQQALGQGPQFIFQYYREEENGRGNFPPRFSGLQFPNYSSELNVNALELDDSALYLCASSLGLGQEKNYGYTFGSGTRLTVV.

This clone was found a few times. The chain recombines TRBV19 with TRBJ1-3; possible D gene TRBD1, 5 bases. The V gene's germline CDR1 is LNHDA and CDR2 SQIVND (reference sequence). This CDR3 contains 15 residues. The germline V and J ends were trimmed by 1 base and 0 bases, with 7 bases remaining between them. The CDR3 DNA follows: TGTGCCAGTAGTATAGGACAGCTCTCTGGAAACACCATATATTTT. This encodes CASSIGQLSGNTIYF.

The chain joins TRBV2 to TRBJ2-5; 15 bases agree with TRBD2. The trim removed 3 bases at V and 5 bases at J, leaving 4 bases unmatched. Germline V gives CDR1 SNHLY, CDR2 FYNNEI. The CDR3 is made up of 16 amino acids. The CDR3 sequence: CASSDRTSGGAETQYF. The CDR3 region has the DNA TGTGCCAGCAGTGATCGGACTAGCGGGGGGGCGGAGACCCAGTACTTC.

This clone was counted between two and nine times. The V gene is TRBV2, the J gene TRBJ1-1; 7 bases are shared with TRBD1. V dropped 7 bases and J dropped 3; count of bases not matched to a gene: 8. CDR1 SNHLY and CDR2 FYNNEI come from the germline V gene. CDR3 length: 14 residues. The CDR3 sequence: CASMFDRVDTEAFF. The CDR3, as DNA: TGTGCCAGCATGTTCGACAGGGTGGACACTGAAGCTTTCTTT.

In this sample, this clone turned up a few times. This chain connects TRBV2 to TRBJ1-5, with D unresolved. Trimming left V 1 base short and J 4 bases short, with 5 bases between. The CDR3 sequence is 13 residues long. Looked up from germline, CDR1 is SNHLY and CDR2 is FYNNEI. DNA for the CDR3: TGTGCCAGCAGTGAAGGACTAAATCAGCCCCAGCATTTT. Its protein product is CASSEGLNQPQHF.

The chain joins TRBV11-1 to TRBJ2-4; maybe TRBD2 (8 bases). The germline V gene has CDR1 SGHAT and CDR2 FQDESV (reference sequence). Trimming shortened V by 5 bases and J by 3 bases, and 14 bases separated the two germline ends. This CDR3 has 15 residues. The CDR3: CASSHSGDSKNIQYF. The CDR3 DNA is TGTGCCAGCAGCCATAGCGGGGACAGCAAAAACATTCAGTACTTC.

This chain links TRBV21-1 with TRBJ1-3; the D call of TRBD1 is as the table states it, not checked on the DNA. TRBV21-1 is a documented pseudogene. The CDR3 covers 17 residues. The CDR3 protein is CASSKEGAGDSGNTIYF. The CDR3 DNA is TGTGCCAGCAGCAAAGAAGGGGCAGGGGACTCTGGAAACACCATATATTTT.

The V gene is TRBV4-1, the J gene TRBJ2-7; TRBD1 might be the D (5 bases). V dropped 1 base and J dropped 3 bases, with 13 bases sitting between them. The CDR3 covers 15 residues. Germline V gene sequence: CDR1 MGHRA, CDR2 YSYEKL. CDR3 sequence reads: CASSQVPTANYEQYF. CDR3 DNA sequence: TGCGCCAGCAGCCAAGTACCGACAGCAAACTACGAGCAGTACTTC.

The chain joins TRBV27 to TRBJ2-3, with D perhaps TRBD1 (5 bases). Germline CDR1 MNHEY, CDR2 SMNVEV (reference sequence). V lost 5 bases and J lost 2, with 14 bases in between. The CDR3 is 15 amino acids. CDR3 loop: CASSLQGRPTDTQYF. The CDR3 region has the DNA TGTGCCAGCAGTCTCCAGGGCAGACCCACAGATACGCAGTATTTT.

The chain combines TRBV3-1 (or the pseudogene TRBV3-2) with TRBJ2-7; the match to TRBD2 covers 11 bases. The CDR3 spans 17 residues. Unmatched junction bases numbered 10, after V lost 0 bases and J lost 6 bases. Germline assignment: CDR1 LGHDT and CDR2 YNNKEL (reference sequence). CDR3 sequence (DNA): TGTGCCAGCAGCCAAGATGGTGTAGGTAGCGGGGGGGCCGAGCAGTACTTC. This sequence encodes CASSQDGVGSGGAEQYF.